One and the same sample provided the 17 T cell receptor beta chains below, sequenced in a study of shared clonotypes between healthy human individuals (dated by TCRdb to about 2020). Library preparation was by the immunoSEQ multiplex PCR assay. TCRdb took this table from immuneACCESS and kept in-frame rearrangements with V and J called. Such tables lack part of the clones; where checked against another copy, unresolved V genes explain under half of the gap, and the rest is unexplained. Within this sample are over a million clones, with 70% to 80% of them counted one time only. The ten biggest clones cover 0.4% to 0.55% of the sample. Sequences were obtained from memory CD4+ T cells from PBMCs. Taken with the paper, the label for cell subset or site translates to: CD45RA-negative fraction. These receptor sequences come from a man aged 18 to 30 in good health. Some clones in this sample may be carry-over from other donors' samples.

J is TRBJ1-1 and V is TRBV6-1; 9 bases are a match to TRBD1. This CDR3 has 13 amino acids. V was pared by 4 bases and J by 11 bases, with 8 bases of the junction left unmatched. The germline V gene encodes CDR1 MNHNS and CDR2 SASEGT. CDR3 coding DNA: TGTGCCAGCAGTGGAAGAGACAGGGGGTACGCTTTCTTT. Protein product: CASSGRDRGYAFF.

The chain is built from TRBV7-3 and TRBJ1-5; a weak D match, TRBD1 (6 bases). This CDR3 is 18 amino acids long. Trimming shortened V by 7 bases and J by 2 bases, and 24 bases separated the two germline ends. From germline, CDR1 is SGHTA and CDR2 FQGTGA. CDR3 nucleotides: TGTGCCAGCACCTACCTTCAAACAGGGTTGGCTGGCAATCAGCCCCAGCATTTT. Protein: CASTYLQTGLAGNQPQHF. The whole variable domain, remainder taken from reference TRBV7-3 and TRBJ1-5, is GAGVSQTPSNKVTEKGKYVELRCDPISGHTALYWYRQSLGQGPEFLIYFQGTGAADDSGLPNDRFFAVRPEGSVSTLKIQRTERGDSAVYLCASTYLQTGLAGNQPQHFGDGTRLSIL.

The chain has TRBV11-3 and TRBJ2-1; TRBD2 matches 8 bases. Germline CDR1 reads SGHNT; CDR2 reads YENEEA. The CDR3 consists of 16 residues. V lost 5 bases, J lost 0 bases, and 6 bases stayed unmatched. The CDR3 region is CASSPEGTSSYNEQFF. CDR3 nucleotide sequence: TGTGCCAGCAGCCCTGAGGGGACTAGCTCCTACAATGAGCAGTTCTTC.

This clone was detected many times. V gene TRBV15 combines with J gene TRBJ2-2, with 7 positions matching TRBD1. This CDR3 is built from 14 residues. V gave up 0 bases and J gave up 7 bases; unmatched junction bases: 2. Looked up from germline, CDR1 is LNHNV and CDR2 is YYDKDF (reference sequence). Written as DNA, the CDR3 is TGTGCCACCAGCAGAGATACAGGGGTCGGGGAGCTGTTTTTT. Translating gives CATSRDTGVGELFF. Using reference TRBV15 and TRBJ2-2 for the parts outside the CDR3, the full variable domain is DAMVIQNPRYQVTQFGKPVTLSCSQTLNHNVMYWYQQKSSQAPKLLFHYYDKDFNNEADTPDNFQSRRPNTSFCFLDIRSPGLGDTAMYLCATSRDTGVGELFFGEGSRLTVL.

This CDR3 reads CASSEASYNEQFF. CDR3 nucleotide sequence: TGTGCCAGCAGTGAAGCATCCTACAATGAGCAGTTCTTC. The chain is built from TRBV6-1 and TRBJ2-1; D unclear. The CDR3 has 13 amino acids. Germline CDR1 is MNHNS and CDR2 is SASEGT. V lost 0 bases and J lost 1, with 1 base in between.

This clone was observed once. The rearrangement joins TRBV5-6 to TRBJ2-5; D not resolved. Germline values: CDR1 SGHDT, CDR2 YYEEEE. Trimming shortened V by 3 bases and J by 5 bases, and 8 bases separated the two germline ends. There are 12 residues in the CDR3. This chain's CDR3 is CASSSERETQYF. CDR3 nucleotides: TGTGCCAGCAGCTCCGAGAGGGAGACCCAGTACTTC.

The CDR3 DNA is TGTGCCAGTAGTCTACGGGGGGCCGACGAAGCTTTCTTT. Translated, it gives CASSLRGADEAFF. This chain links TRBV19 with TRBJ1-1; D perhaps matches TRBD1 (6 bases). This CDR3 is built from 13 residues. V was shortened by 5 bases and J by 8 bases, with 15 bases between the two germline ends. Germline values: CDR1 LNHDA, CDR2 SQIVND (reference sequence).

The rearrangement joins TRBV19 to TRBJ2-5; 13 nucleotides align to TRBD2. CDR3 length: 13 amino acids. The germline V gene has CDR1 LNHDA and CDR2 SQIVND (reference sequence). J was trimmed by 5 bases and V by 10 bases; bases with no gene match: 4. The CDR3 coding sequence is TGTGCCACCGAGACTAGCGGGAGGGAGACCCAGTACTTC. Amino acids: CATETSGRETQYF.

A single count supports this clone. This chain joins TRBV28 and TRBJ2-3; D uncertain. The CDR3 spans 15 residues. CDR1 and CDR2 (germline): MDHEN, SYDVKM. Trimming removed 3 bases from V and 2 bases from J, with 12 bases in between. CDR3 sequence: CASSFWGGITDTQYF. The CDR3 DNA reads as TGTGCCAGCAGTTTCTGGGGTGGTATCACAGATACGCAGTATTTT.

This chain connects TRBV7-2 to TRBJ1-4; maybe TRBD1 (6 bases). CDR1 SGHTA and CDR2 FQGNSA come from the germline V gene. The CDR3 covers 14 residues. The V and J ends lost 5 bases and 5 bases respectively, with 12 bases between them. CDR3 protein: CASSEQGINEKLFF. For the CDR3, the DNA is TGTGCCAGCAGCGAACAGGGCATCAATGAAAAACTGTTTTTT.

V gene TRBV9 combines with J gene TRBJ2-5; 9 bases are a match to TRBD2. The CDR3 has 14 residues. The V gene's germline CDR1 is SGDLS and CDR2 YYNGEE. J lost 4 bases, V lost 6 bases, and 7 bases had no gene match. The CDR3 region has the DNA TGTGCCAGCAATACGGGAGCGGGAGGAGAGACCCAGTACTTC. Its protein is CASNTGAGGETQYF. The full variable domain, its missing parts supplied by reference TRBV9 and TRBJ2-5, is DSGVTQTPKHLITATGQRVTLRCSPRSGDLSVYWYQQSLDQGLQFLIQYYNGEERAKGNILERFSAQQFPDLHSELNLSSLELGDSALYFCASNTGAGGETQYFGPGTRLLVL.

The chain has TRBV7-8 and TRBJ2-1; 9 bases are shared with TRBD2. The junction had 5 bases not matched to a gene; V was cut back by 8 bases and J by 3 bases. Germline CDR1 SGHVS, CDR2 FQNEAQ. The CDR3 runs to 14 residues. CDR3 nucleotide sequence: TGTGCCAGCTCCCAGCGGGAGGACTACAATGAGCAGTTCTTC. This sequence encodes CASSQREDYNEQFF. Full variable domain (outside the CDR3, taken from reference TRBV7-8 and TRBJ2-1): GAGVSQSPRYKVAKRGQDVALRCDPISGHVSLFWYQQALGQGPEFLTYFQNEAQLDKSGLPSDRFFAERPEGSVSTLKIQRTQQEDSAVYLCASSQREDYNEQFFGPGTRLTVL.

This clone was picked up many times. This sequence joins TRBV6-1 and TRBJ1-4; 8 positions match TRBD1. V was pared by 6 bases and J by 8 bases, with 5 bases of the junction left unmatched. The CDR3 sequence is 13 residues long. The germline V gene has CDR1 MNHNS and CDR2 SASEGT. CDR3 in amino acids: CASRRTGYEKLFF. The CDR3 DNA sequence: TGTGCCAGCAGGCGGACAGGGTACGAAAAACTGTTTTTT.

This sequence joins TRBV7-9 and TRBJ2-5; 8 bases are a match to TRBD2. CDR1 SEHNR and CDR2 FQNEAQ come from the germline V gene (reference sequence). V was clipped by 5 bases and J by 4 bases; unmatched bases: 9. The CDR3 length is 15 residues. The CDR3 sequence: CASSLSGGRRETQYF. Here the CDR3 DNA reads TGTGCCAGCAGCCTATCGGGCGGGAGGAGAGAGACCCAGTACTTC.

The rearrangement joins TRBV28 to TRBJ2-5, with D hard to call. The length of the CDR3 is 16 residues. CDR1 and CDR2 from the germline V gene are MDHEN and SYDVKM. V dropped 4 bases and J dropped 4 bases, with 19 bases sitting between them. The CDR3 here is CASSSYNPVRRETQYF. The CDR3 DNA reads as TGTGCCAGCAGTTCATACAACCCGGTCCGTCGAGAGACCCAGTACTTC.

The CDR3 DNA follows: TGTGCCAGCAGCTTTACAGGGCCCTACGAGCAGTACTTC. Residues: CASSFTGPYEQYF. The rearrangement uses TRBV11-2 and TRBJ2-7; TRBD1 is a possible D gene (6 bases). V dropped 3 bases and J dropped 2 bases, with 8 bases sitting between them. From germline, CDR1 is SGHAT and CDR2 FQNNGV. This CDR3 has 13 amino acids.

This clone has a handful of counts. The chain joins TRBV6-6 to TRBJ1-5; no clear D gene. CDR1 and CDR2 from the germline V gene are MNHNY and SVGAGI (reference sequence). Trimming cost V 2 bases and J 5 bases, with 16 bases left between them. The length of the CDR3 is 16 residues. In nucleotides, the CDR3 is TGTGCCAGCAGTTACCTGTCCCGGGGTTGGGATCAGCCCCAGCATTTT. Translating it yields CASSYLSRGWDQPQHF.